Each of the 28 T cell receptor beta chains below was sequenced from the same sample in a study of T cell responses to AZD1222 COVID-19 vaccine. Assay: immunoSEQ multiplex PCR; the TCRdb copy retains only in-frame clones and omits some. The sample features over 140,000 clones, with about 2.2% in its top ten. The source material was peripheral blood. These receptors were collected from an adult in good health.

V is TRBV11-2 and J is TRBJ2-5, with 8 bases lining up with TRBD2. This CDR3 has 14 amino acids. V was pared by 4 bases and J by 5 bases, with 6 bases of the junction left unmatched. CDR1 and CDR2 from the germline V gene are SGHAT and FQNNGV. The CDR3 region is CASSSHSGGETQYF. The CDR3 region has the DNA TGTGCCAGCAGCTCCCACTCGGGGGGGGAGACCCAGTACTTC.

The chain couples TRBV28 to TRBJ1-1, with 9 positions matching TRBD1. V shed 5 bases, J shed 6 bases, and the junction held 7 bases outside the gene matches. This CDR3 comprises 14 residues. Germline CDR1 and CDR2: MDHEN and SYDVKM. For the CDR3, the DNA is TGTGCCAGCAGTCCGCACAGGGGGCGATCTGAAGCTTTCTTT. Amino acid sequence: CASSPHRGRSEAFF.

The chain carries TRBV25-1 and TRBJ1-1; no firm D call. V lost 8 bases and J 4 bases, leaving 8 bases between the germline ends. Per the germline V gene, CDR1 is MGHDK and CDR2 is SYGVNS. The CDR3 runs to 11 residues. The CDR3 is CASRVVTEAFF. The CDR3 nucleotides are TGTGCCAGCCGGGTAGTCACTGAAGCTTTCTTT.

The gene calls are TRBV4-1 and TRBJ1-4, with TRBD1 matching over 7 bases. In germline, CDR1 is MGHRA, CDR2 YSYEKL. Trimming took 6 bases from V and 3 from J; bases not matched to a gene: 10. This CDR3 region has 16 residues. The CDR3 spells CASRFDPQGANEKLFF. DNA for the CDR3: TGCGCCAGCAGATTCGACCCCCAGGGGGCTAATGAAAAACTGTTTTTT.

J is TRBJ2-1 and V is TRBV5-1, with 9 bases that match TRBD2. J was trimmed by 9 bases and V by 8 bases; bases with no gene match: 15. The V gene's germline CDR1 is SGHRS and CDR2 YFSETQ. The CDR3 length is 15 residues. CDR3 nucleotides: TGCGCCAGTAATACCCCGGGCGGGGGGGCCTTTGAGCAGTTCTTC. Translation gives CASNTPGGGAFEQFF.

The chain combines TRBV5-1 with TRBJ2-3, with 12 bases lining up with TRBD2. The CDR3 contains 16 residues. With V trimmed by 5 bases and J by 4 bases, 8 bases remained unmatched. Germline V gene lookup returns CDR1 SGHRS and CDR2 YFSETQ. The CDR3 region has the DNA TGCGCCAGCAGGTCTAGCGGGGGGGCCTTGTCAGATACGCAGTATTTT. Protein product: CASRSSGGALSDTQYF.

The chain combines TRBV3-1 (or the pseudogene TRBV3-2) with TRBJ1-6; D is possibly TRBD1 (6 bases). The V end was cut by 2 bases, the J end by 9 bases, with 11 bases between. Germline CDR1 reads LGHDT; CDR2 reads YNNKEL (reference sequence). The CDR3 is 14 residues long. This CDR3 is CASSQWSGASPLHF. For the CDR3, the DNA is TGTGCCAGCAGCCAATGGTCAGGGGCTTCACCCCTCCACTTT.

This chain connects TRBV5-1 to TRBJ1-2, with unresolved D. The CDR3 sequence is 15 residues long. V lost 4 bases, J lost 5 bases, and 18 bases lay in between. Looked up from germline, CDR1 is SGHRS and CDR2 is YFSETQ. CDR3 loop: CASSPTGSQIYGYTF. The DNA of the CDR3 is TGCGCCAGCAGCCCAACGGGTTCTCAGATTTATGGCTACACCTTC.

The chain links TRBV20-1 to TRBJ1-3; TRBD1 matches 10 bases. The CDR3 has 15 amino acids. Trimming cost V 5 bases and J 3 bases; bases outside gene matches: 7. The germline V gene has CDR1 DFQATT and CDR2 SNEGSKA (reference sequence). The CDR3 DNA reads as TGCAGTGCTGGTGAGACAGGGGGCCGTGGAAACACCATATATTTT. Amino acid sequence: CSAGETGGRGNTIYF.

The chain is built from TRBV24-1 and TRBJ2-1; no firm D call. Germline values: CDR1 KGHDR, CDR2 SFDVKD. Trimming stripped 5 bases from V and 7 bases from J, with 14 bases between. The CDR3 covers 14 residues. Here the CDR3 reads CATSGTGLRNEQFF. The CDR3 region has the DNA TGTGCCACCAGTGGAACTGGGCTTAGAAATGAGCAGTTCTTC.

CDR3 amino acids: CASSKARGGWSNQPQHF. CDR3 nucleotides: TGTGCCAGCAGCAAAGCTAGGGGCGGGTGGTCCAATCAGCCCCAGCATTTT. The chain joins TRBV21-1 to TRBJ1-5. TRBV21-1 is listed as a pseudogene. The CDR3 has 17 residues.

The V gene is TRBV19, the J gene TRBJ1-1; D gene ambiguous. CDR1 is LNHDA and CDR2 is SQIVND in the germline V gene (reference sequence). V lost 6 bases and J 6 bases, leaving 8 bases between the germline ends. This CDR3 is built from 11 residues. In DNA, the CDR3 is TGTGCCAGTAGAAACTCCGCTGAAGCTTTCTTT. Translating gives CASRNSAEAFF.

The rearrangement uses TRBV7-9 and TRBJ2-5; TRBD1 or TRBD2 may be the D gene (6 bases each). Trimming removed 4 bases at V and 5 bases at J, with 17 bases between. The CDR3 sequence is 15 residues long. From germline, CDR1 is SEHNR and CDR2 FQNEAQ (reference sequence). In nucleotides, the CDR3 is TGTGCCAGCAGCTCCGTGAGAGGGGGGTCGGAGACCCAGTACTTC. Its protein is CASSSVRGGSETQYF. Combining the CDR3 with reference TRBV7-9 and TRBJ2-5 gives the whole variable domain DTGVSQNPRHKITKRGQNVTFRCDPISEHNRLYWYRQTLGQGPEFLTYFQNEAQLEKSRLLSDRFSAERPKGSFSTLEIQRTEQGDSAMYLCASSSVRGGSETQYFGPGTRLLVL.

The rearrangement links TRBV7-2 to TRBJ2-7, with D hard to call. Germline-derived CDR1 and CDR2 are SGHTA and FQGNSA. V was pared by 1 base and J by 3 bases, with 7 bases between. There are 13 residues in the CDR3. The CDR3 DNA is TGTGCCAGCAGCTTAGAACTGATCTACGAGCAGTACTTC. This translates into CASSLELIYEQYF. The full variable domain, in which reference TRBV7-2 and TRBJ2-7 provide the parts outside the CDR3, is GAGVSQSPSNKVTEKGKDVELRCDPISGHTALYWYRQSLGQGLEFLIYFQGNSAPDKSGLPSDRFSAERTGGSVSTLTIQRTQQEDSAVYLCASSLELIYEQYFGPGTRLTVT.

The chain uses TRBV7-8 and TRBJ1-1; perhaps TRBD1 as D (5 bases). The V gene lost 3 bases and the J gene lost 7 bases, with 15 bases spanning the gap. Germline loops: CDR1 SGHVS, CDR2 FQNEAQ. The CDR3 length is 14 residues. CDR3 protein: CASSLIGFGGEAFF. As DNA, the CDR3 is TGTGCCAGCAGCTTGATCGGCTTCGGGGGTGAAGCTTTCTTT.

The chain combines TRBV19 with TRBJ1-1; 7 nucleotides line up with TRBD1. Per germline, CDR1 LNHDA and CDR2 SQIVND (reference sequence). The V and J ends lost 10 bases and 5 bases, in that order; junction bases with no gene match: 13. The CDR3 contains 14 residues. CDR3 loop: CATHAQGVLTEAFF. The CDR3 coding sequence is TGTGCCACGCACGCTCAGGGGGTGTTAACTGAAGCTTTCTTT. Drawing the rest from reference TRBV19 and TRBJ1-1, the complete variable domain is DGGITQSPKYLFRKEGQNVTLSCEQNLNHDAMYWYRQDPGQGLRLIYYSQIVNDFQKGDIAEGYSVSREKKESFPLTVTSAQKNPTAFYLCATHAQGVLTEAFFGQGTRLTVV.

The V call is TRBV9, the J call TRBJ1-4; D is perhaps TRBD1 (5 bases). Germline lookup yields CDR1 SGDLS and CDR2 YYNGEE. V was clipped by 3 bases and J by 0 bases, with 9 bases between them. The CDR3 runs 15 residues. The chain's CDR3 is CASSEGPATNEKLFF. DNA for the CDR3: TGTGCCAGCAGCGAGGGACCGGCAACTAATGAAAAACTGTTTTTT.

V and J are TRBV2 and TRBJ2-5, with 10 bases identical to TRBD2. The CDR3 loop spans 16 amino acids. Germline V CDR1 and CDR2: SNHLY, FYNNEI. Trimming at V came to 7 bases and at J to 1 base, leaving 9 bases not matched to a gene. Written as DNA, the CDR3 is TGTGCCAGCAACCGCCTAGCGGGGGTCAGCCAAGAGACCCAGTACTTC. Encoded protein: CASNRLAGVSQETQYF.

The J gene is TRBJ2-5, the V gene TRBV4-1, with TRBD2 matching 11 bases. V trimming: 2 bases; J trimming: 5 bases; junction bases outside the gene matches: 10. Per the germline V gene, CDR1 is MGHRA and CDR2 is YSYEKL. The CDR3 has 17 residues. CDR3 region: CASSQLAGGTLRETQYF. The DNA of the CDR3 is TGCGCCAGCAGCCAACTAGCGGGGGGCACCCTAAGGGAGACCCAGTACTTC.

The chain has TRBV3-1 (or the pseudogene TRBV3-2) and TRBJ2-1; 7 bases agree with TRBD2. Germline trimming cut 1 base from V and 7 bases from J; bases unmatched to any gene: 10. This CDR3 contains 16 residues. Germline CDR1 LGHDT, CDR2 YNNKEL (reference sequence). This CDR3 reads CASSQGYPPSGNEQFF. Written as DNA, the CDR3 is TGTGCCAGCAGCCAAGGATATCCCCCTAGCGGTAATGAGCAGTTCTTC.

The chain couples TRBV2 to TRBJ2-5, with D possibly called TRBD1 or TRBD2 (6 bases each). Germline CDR1 and CDR2: SNHLY and FYNNEI. Trimming stripped 6 bases from V and 5 bases from J, with 16 bases between. The CDR3 runs 14 residues. The CDR3 coding sequence is TGTGCCAGCAGCTGGGGGGCCGGGACGGAGACCCAGTACTTC. Protein sequence: CASSWGAGTETQYF.

The chain has TRBV5-1 and TRBJ1-2, with D unresolved. V shed 1 base and J shed 3 bases, with 16 bases lying between them. The CDR3 has 16 amino acids. Germline V gene lookup returns CDR1 SGHRS and CDR2 YFSETQ. This CDR3 reads CASSLTTDKMDYGYTF. The CDR3 DNA reads as TGCGCCAGCAGCTTGACAACTGACAAAATGGACTATGGCTACACCTTC.

V usage is TRBV4-1 and J usage is TRBJ1-2; D may be TRBD1 (5 bases). This CDR3 comprises 14 residues. CDR1 is MGHRA, CDR2 YSYEKL, per germline. Trimming pared 4 bases from V and 3 bases from J, leaving 12 bases between. The CDR3 protein is CASSLSRGDYGYTF. DNA for the CDR3: TGCGCCAGCAGCCTCTCCCGGGGGGACTATGGCTACACCTTC.

The chain has TRBV9 and TRBJ1-1, with 7 bases identical to TRBD1. The CDR3 contains 15 residues. Germline V lookup: CDR1 SGDLS, CDR2 YYNGEE. The trim removed 0 bases at V and 3 bases at J, leaving 5 bases unmatched. The chain's CDR3 is CASSVGSGGDTEAFF. In DNA form, the CDR3 reads TGTGCCAGCAGCGTAGGATCAGGGGGGGACACTGAAGCTTTCTTT.

The rearrangement uses TRBV4-1 and TRBJ1-6; D remains ambiguous. V lost 4 bases and J 6 bases, leaving 16 bases between the germline ends. The CDR3 contains 16 residues. Germline CDR1 MGHRA, CDR2 YSYEKL. CDR3 amino acids: CASSPKPGGGNSPLHF. CDR3 DNA: TGCGCCAGCAGCCCTAAGCCTGGAGGAGGTAATTCACCCCTCCACTTT.

The chain carries TRBV15 and TRBJ2-7; 8 bases align to TRBD2. Germline CDR1 LNHNV, CDR2 YYDKDF (reference sequence). J gave up 0 bases and V 1 base, and 5 bases lay outside the gene matches. This CDR3 comprises 16 residues. CDR3 DNA: TGTGCCACCAGCAGAGGGGTCGGGGGGGCCTCCTACGAGCAGTACTTC. Translation gives CATSRGVGGASYEQYF.

The chain recombines TRBV30 with TRBJ1-5, with TRBD1 identical over 12 bases. The CDR3 consists of 16 residues. V was pared by 2 bases and J by 6 bases, with 8 bases of the junction left unmatched. Germline V gene data show CDR1 as GTSNPN and CDR2 as SVGIG (reference sequence). CDR3 amino acids: CAWSYGTGGQGQPQHF. CDR3 nucleotide sequence: TGTGCCTGGAGTTACGGGACAGGGGGCCAGGGTCAGCCCCAGCATTTT.

The CDR3 spells CASSSLGPGTEAFF. As DNA, the CDR3 is TGCGCCAGCAGCTCCCTGGGCCCTGGCACTGAAGCTTTCTTT. The rearrangement links TRBV5-1 to TRBJ1-1, with D unresolved. Germline CDR1 and CDR2: SGHRS and YFSETQ. This CDR3 is built from 14 residues. V was cut by 3 bases and J by 4 bases, with 13 bases left in between.